The 26 T cell receptor beta chains reported below all come from one sample, sequenced in a study of blood T cell dynamics during melanoma immunotherapy. Clones were sequenced by immunoSEQ multiplex PCR, and TCRdb holds only the in-frame ones, with some missing. Here the sample spans roughly 12,000 clones, around nine tenths being singletons. Noted time point: week 3, after first cycle of checkpoint inhibitor. This specimen consisted of blood, obtained from a patient treated with checkpoint blockade. The receptor set was obtained from a human donor with melanoma.

The V and J genes are TRBV10-3 and TRBJ2-4; maybe TRBD1 (5 bases). Germline CDR1 and CDR2: ENHRY and SYGVKD. This CDR3 has 13 amino acids. V was pared by 9 bases and J by 3 bases, with 12 bases between. The DNA of the CDR3 is TGTGCCATGCCTCCTAGGGGCAAAAACATTCAGTACTTC. It encodes CAMPPRGKNIQYF.

Regarding this clone: This sample includes further DNA sequences coding for the same CDR3. The chain employs TRBV7-6 and TRBJ2-2; no clear D gene. The germline V and J ends were trimmed by 5 bases and 8 bases, with 9 bases remaining between them. CDR1 is SGHVS, CDR2 FNYEAQ, per germline. This CDR3 is built from 12 residues. The CDR3 sequence: CASSPRRGELFF. The CDR3 coding sequence is TGTGCCAGCAGCCCCCGACGAGGGGAGCTGTTTTTT.

The chain carries TRBV6-6 and TRBJ2-6; D gene unclear. The length of the CDR3 is 15 residues. Trimming left V 4 bases short and J 0 bases short, with 7 bases between. Germline lookup yields CDR1 MNHNY and CDR2 SVGAGI (reference sequence). CDR3: CASSSLGSGANVLTF. DNA of the CDR3: TGTGCCAGCAGTTCGTTGGGCTCTGGGGCCAACGTCCTGACTTTC.

This clone has just a few counts. This sequence joins TRBV14 and TRBJ2-5, with 11 bases matching TRBD2. CDR3 length: 16 amino acids. Trimming cost V 4 bases and J 2 bases; bases outside gene matches: 6. Per germline, CDR1 SGHDN and CDR2 FVKESK. CDR3 loop: CASSPLAGGQQETQYF. CDR3 bases: TGTGCCAGCAGCCCCCTAGCGGGGGGTCAGCAAGAGACCCAGTACTTC.

The chain uses TRBV5-8 and TRBJ2-5, with 7 bases matching TRBD2. Germline CDR1 is SGHTS and CDR2 is YDEGEE. This CDR3 region has 15 residues. V shed 3 bases and J 6 bases; nucleotides not matched to a gene: 11. DNA for the CDR3: TGTGCCAGCAGCTCGGAAATCACGGGAGGAAAGACCCAGTACTTC. This codes for CASSSEITGGKTQYF.

The V call is TRBV7-9, the J call TRBJ2-7; the D gene could be TRBD1 or TRBD2 (5 bases each). CDR1 SEHNR and CDR2 FQNEAQ come from the germline V gene (reference sequence). Trimming removed 5 bases at V and 6 bases at J, with 11 bases between. This CDR3 spans 12 amino acids. The CDR3 reads CASSREGFEQYF. The CDR3 DNA sequence: TGTGCCAGCAGCCGAGAGGGGTTCGAGCAGTACTTC.

This chain connects TRBV30 to TRBJ2-7, with D perhaps TRBD1 (6 bases). The CDR3 is made up of 13 amino acids. V dropped 2 bases and J dropped 7 bases, with 15 bases sitting between them. Per germline, CDR1 GTSNPN and CDR2 SVGIG (reference sequence). CDR3 sequence (DNA): TGTGCCTGGAGTAGGAACAGGGTGGAAGAGCAGTACTTC. Protein: CAWSRNRVEEQYF.

The rearrangement joins TRBV20-1 to TRBJ1-1; no definite D call. CDR1 is DFQATT and CDR2 is SNEGSKA in the germline V gene (reference sequence). CDR3 length equals 11 residues. V was pared by 2 bases and J by 6 bases, with 7 bases between. The CDR3 sequence is CSARKVSEAFF. CDR3 bases: TGCAGTGCTAGAAAGGTGTCTGAAGCTTTCTTT.

The CDR3 reads CASQLRGGQAGLSYNEQFF. The CDR3 DNA reads as TGTGCCAGCCAACTTAGGGGCGGCCAGGCAGGGTTGTCTTACAATGAGCAGTTCTTC. This chain joins TRBV11-2 and TRBJ2-1; possibly TRBD1 for D (5 bases). There are 19 residues in the CDR3. CDR1 SGHAT and CDR2 FQNNGV come from the germline V gene. Trimming shortened V by 8 bases and J by 4 bases, and 30 bases separated the two germline ends.

The genes are TRBV10-2 and TRBJ2-7, with a weak D call TRBD2 (7 bases). Trimming left V 6 bases short and J 0 bases short, with 12 bases between. CDR3 length equals 14 residues. Germline lookup yields CDR1 WSHSY and CDR2 SAAADI. CDR3 coding DNA: TGCGCCAGCAGGGGCGGGGGCACCTCCTACGAGCAGTACTTC. This codes for CASRGGGTSYEQYF.

The chain is built from TRBV30 and TRBJ2-1; 8 nucleotides align to TRBD2. The J segment lost 5 bases and the V segment lost 2 bases, leaving 5 bases of the junction unmatched. The germline V gene encodes CDR1 GTSNPN and CDR2 SVGIG (reference sequence). The CDR3 contains 14 residues. CDR3 coding DNA: TGTGCCTGGAGTATCCTAGCGGGCCACAATGAGCAGTTCTTC. Translated: CAWSILAGHNEQFF.

The chain has TRBV7-9 and TRBJ1-1; 7 positions agree with TRBD1. Looked up from germline, CDR1 is SEHNR and CDR2 is FQNEAQ (reference sequence). The CDR3 extends over 15 amino acids. The V gene end was trimmed by 7 bases and the J gene end by 6 bases; junction bases not matched to a gene: 14. The CDR3 DNA reads TGTGCCAGCAAATCCTGGGACAGCAATCGGGCTGAAGCTTTCTTT. Translated, it gives CASKSWDSNRAEAFF.

The V gene is TRBV5-1, the J gene TRBJ1-2; TRBD1 agrees at 7 bases. The V gene end was trimmed by 4 bases and the J gene end by 0 bases; junction bases not matched to a gene: 9. The CDR3 covers 16 residues. Germline CDR1 reads SGHRS; CDR2 reads YFSETQ. The CDR3 bases are TGCGCCAGCAGCCCTCGGACAGGCCAAGCTAACTATGGCTACACCTTC. Its protein is CASSPRTGQANYGYTF.

V is TRBV9 and J is TRBJ1-1, with 7 bases fitting TRBD1. After removal of 3 bases from V and 5 bases from J, the junction contained 7 bases not matched to a gene. Germline V lookup: CDR1 SGDLS, CDR2 YYNGEE. CDR3 size: 14 residues. CDR3 sequence: CASSGGRGKTEAFF. In nucleotides, the CDR3 is TGTGCCAGCAGCGGCGGCAGGGGGAAAACTGAAGCTTTCTTT.

V is TRBV5-5 and J is TRBJ2-7; D perhaps matches TRBD1 (6 bases). CDR3 length: 16 residues. Germline V gives CDR1 SGHKS, CDR2 YYEKEE (reference sequence). V lost 4 bases to trimming and J lost 4 bases, with 21 bases between them. CDR3 coding DNA: TGTGCCAGCAGCCTGGGACAAACCACCTTTGCGTACGAGCAGTACTTC. This sequence encodes CASSLGQTTFAYEQYF.

CDR3 bases: TGTGCCAGCAGTGTGGGTTCGCCCGCGGGGAAGTTCTTC. As protein: CASSVGSPAGKFF. V gene TRBV6-1 combines with J gene TRBJ2-1, with a weak D call TRBD2 (6 bases). Trimming cost V 4 bases and J 14 bases, with 18 bases left between them. The CDR3 runs 13 residues. Per the germline V gene, CDR1 is MNHNS and CDR2 is SASEGT.

The rearrangement links TRBV4-3 to TRBJ1-4; D possibly corresponds to TRBD1 (6 bases). The CDR3 consists of 15 residues. The germline V gene has CDR1 LGHNA and CDR2 YSLEER. Between the trimmed V and J ends, which lost 0 bases and 3 bases, there was a span of 8 bases. The CDR3 protein is CASSQESGANEKLFF. In DNA, the CDR3 is TGCGCCAGCAGCCAAGAGTCAGGGGCTAATGAAAAACTGTTTTTT.

V usage is TRBV1 and J usage is TRBJ2-5; the table's D gene call, TRBD2, was not cross checked with the DNA. TRBV1 is listed as a pseudogene. CDR3 size: 15 residues. The CDR3 is CTSSHTSGGLKTQYF. Here the CDR3 DNA reads TGCACCAGCAGCCACACTAGCGGGGGTCTAAAGACCCAGTACTTC.

V usage is TRBV30 and J usage is TRBJ2-4, with D perhaps TRBD2 (7 bases). The V gene lost 1 base and the J gene lost 10 bases, with 14 bases spanning the gap. The CDR3 is made up of 13 amino acids. CDR1 GTSNPN and CDR2 SVGIG come from the germline V gene (reference sequence). The CDR3 here is CAWSEQGAGIQYF. The CDR3 coding sequence is TGTGCCTGGAGTGAACAGGGAGCGGGGATTCAGTACTTC.

This clone was seen only once. The chain recombines TRBV15 with TRBJ2-4; D might be TRBD1 or TRBD2, each matching 5 bases. The CDR3 extends over 17 amino acids. Germline V gene data show CDR1 as LNHNV and CDR2 as YYDKDF (reference sequence). Trimming pared 1 base from V and 3 bases from J, leaving 16 bases between. In DNA, the CDR3 is TGTGCCACCAGCAGAGGCTCGGCAGGGAGTTTCAAAAACATTCAGTACTTC. Protein: CATSRGSAGSFKNIQYF.

The chain links TRBV10-1 to TRBJ1-2, with no clear D. This CDR3 has 16 residues. Germline V gene sequence: CDR1 WNHNN, CDR2 SYGVQD (reference sequence). V dropped 0 bases and J dropped 4 bases, with 15 bases sitting between them. This chain's CDR3 is CASSESAERDPYGYTF. The DNA for the CDR3 is TGCGCCAGCAGTGAGTCGGCCGAAAGAGACCCCTATGGCTACACCTTC.

The V gene is TRBV11-2, the J gene TRBJ2-1, with 10 bases matching TRBD2. Trimming at V came to 7 bases and at J to 9 bases, leaving 9 bases not matched to a gene. Germline CDR1 reads SGHAT; CDR2 reads FQNNGV. This CDR3 region has 14 residues. As DNA, the CDR3 is TGTGCCAGCACCGGAGCGGGGGGGCTGAGTGAGCAGTTCTTC. Its translation is CASTGAGGLSEQFF.

This sequence joins TRBV2 and TRBJ1-1; D is ambiguous. The CDR3 is made up of 14 amino acids. Looked up from germline, CDR1 is SNHLY and CDR2 is FYNNEI. Trimming shortened V by 7 bases and J by 0 bases, and 12 bases separated the two germline ends. CDR3 coding DNA: TGTGCCAGCAACGACGAAGGACTGAACACTGAAGCTTTCTTT. It is translated as CASNDEGLNTEAFF.

The gene calls are TRBV7-2 and TRBJ2-3; TRBD2 agrees at 8 bases. Germline V CDR1 and CDR2: SGHTA, FQGNSA. This CDR3 is 15 amino acids long. The junction had 5 bases not matched to a gene; V was cut back by 3 bases and J by 3 bases. Here the CDR3 DNA reads TGTGCCAGCAGCTTCACGGGGGGGTTAACAGATACGCAGTATTTT. It is translated as CASSFTGGLTDTQYF.

The genes are TRBV23-1 and TRBJ1-2, with D maybe TRBD1 (5 bases). TRBV23-1 belongs to the ORF category, with a function that is uncertain. The V and J ends lost 6 bases and 4 bases respectively, with 9 bases between them. The CDR3 runs 12 residues. CDR3 bases: TGCGCCAGCAGGGGACGGATCTATGGCTACACCTTC. Translated: CASRGRIYGYTF.

The chain joins TRBV9 to TRBJ2-3, with TRBD2 matching over 10 bases. The CDR3 contains 17 residues. Unmatched junction bases numbered 6, after V lost 0 bases and J lost 2 bases. Germline lookup yields CDR1 SGDLS and CDR2 YYNGEE. CDR3 loop: CASSVGASGGHTDTQYF. The CDR3 region has the DNA TGTGCCAGCAGCGTAGGGGCTAGCGGGGGTCACACAGATACGCAGTATTTT.